These 14 T cell receptor beta chains originate from one sample sequenced in a study of cytomegalovirus exposure and HLA in healthy donors. The PCR used 60 Vbeta and 13 Jbeta primers. Measured with immunoSEQ multiplex PCR; TCRdb has only the in-frame clones, and not every one. The sample shows tens of thousands of clones, more than 70% of them seen only once. Material for sequencing was PBMCs. These receptors were obtained from a man aged 50 or older in good health and CMV-seropositive.

V usage is TRBV6-5 and J usage is TRBJ2-4; TRBD2 agrees at 7 bases. This CDR3 is built from 15 residues. Germline CDR1 and CDR2: MNHEY and SVGAGI. The V gene end was trimmed by 2 bases and the J gene end by 7 bases; junction bases not matched to a gene: 8. CDR3 nucleotides: TGTGCCAGCAGTTACCACGTGGGGGGGGAGAACATTCAGTACTTC. Translated, it gives CASSYHVGGENIQYF.

With regard to this clone: At one end, the junction sequence differs from germline, possibly due to a read error. The J gene is TRBJ1-5, the V gene TRBV5-1; D possibly corresponds to TRBD1 (5 bases). CDR3 length: 15 amino acids. Germline V gene data show CDR1 as SGHRS and CDR2 as YFSETQ. For the CDR3, the DNA is TGCGCCAGCAGCCCCGGGGGTTCTAGCAATCAGCCCCAGAATTTT. As protein: CASSPGGSSNQPQNF.

This clone came up a few times. The rearrangement joins TRBV2 to TRBJ2-7, with 8 bases that match TRBD1. There are 14 residues in the CDR3. J was trimmed by 0 bases and V by 10 bases; bases with no gene match: 8. Germline loops: CDR1 SNHLY, CDR2 FYNNEI. DNA for the CDR3: TGTGCCACCGGGCTAGGACAGGGCTCCTACGAGCAGTACTTC. Its protein is CATGLGQGSYEQYF.

This clone was detected only once. The chain links TRBV18 to TRBJ1-5; weak D call: TRBD1 (5 bases). The CDR3 extends over 15 amino acids. V dropped 4 bases and J dropped 0 bases, with 10 bases sitting between them. Germline CDR1 is KGHSH and CDR2 is LQKENI. CDR3 protein: CASSQGVSSNQPQHF. The CDR3 DNA sequence: TGTGCCAGCTCACAAGGGGTTTCTAGCAATCAGCCCCAGCATTTT.

The rearrangement uses TRBV5-1 and TRBJ1-5; weak D call: TRBD1 (6 bases). CDR3 size: 14 residues. The V gene's germline CDR1 is SGHRS and CDR2 YFSETQ. The V and J ends lost 0 bases and 7 bases respectively, with 11 bases between them. The CDR3 protein is CASSLEQGGQPQHF. The CDR3 DNA sequence: TGCGCCAGCAGCTTGGAACAGGGTGGCCAGCCCCAGCATTTT.

The CDR3 DNA reads TGTGCCACCAGCAGGGGCCCTAGCGGGGGGCTTGAAAGACATACGCAGTATTTT. Amino acids: CATSRGPSGGLERHTQYF. This chain uses TRBV15 with TRBJ2-3, with 11 bases that match TRBD2. V shed 3 bases and J 7 bases; nucleotides not matched to a gene: 15. CDR1 LNHNV and CDR2 YYDKDF come from the germline V gene (reference sequence). The CDR3 totals 18 residues.

This chain uses TRBV2 with TRBJ2-6, with 8 bases matching TRBD1. After removal of 10 bases from V and 0 bases from J, the junction contained 5 bases not matched to a gene. The CDR3 totals 15 residues. Germline lookup yields CDR1 SNHLY and CDR2 FYNNEI. CDR3 nucleotides: TGTGCCAACGGACAGGGTGTCTCTGGGGCCAACGTCCTGACTTTC. Its translation is CANGQGVSGANVLTF.

This chain joins TRBV5-1 and TRBJ2-1, with 11 bases that match TRBD1. CDR3 size: 16 residues. CDR1 and CDR2 (germline): SGHRS, YFSETQ. Losses at the gene ends were 0 bases for V and 6 bases for J; bases not matched to a gene: 5. This CDR3 reads CASSLAGTGGGNEQFF. The CDR3 DNA reads as TGCGCCAGCAGCTTGGCCGGGACAGGGGGAGGCAATGAGCAGTTCTTC.

This chain connects TRBV2 to TRBJ2-1; a possible D gene is TRBD2 (8 bases). The ends were cut back, 6 bases at V and 4 bases at J, with 19 bases in the middle. Per germline, CDR1 SNHLY and CDR2 FYNNEI. The CDR3 is made up of 16 amino acids. The CDR3 protein is CASRIEQGTSYNEQFF. The CDR3 DNA is TGTGCCAGCAGGATTGAACAGGGGACTAGTTACAATGAGCAGTTCTTC.

CDR3 region: CASSPMSGSSTDTQYF. The CDR3 nucleotides read TGTGCCAGCTCACCTATGAGCGGGTCTAGCACAGATACGCAGTATTTT. The V and J genes are TRBV18 and TRBJ2-3, with D possibly TRBD2 on 6 matching bases. The V gene's germline CDR1 is KGHSH and CDR2 LQKENI. V shed 3 bases and J shed 0 bases, with 13 bases lying between them. The CDR3 contains 16 residues.

The chain joins TRBV6-5 to TRBJ2-2; D is uncertain. Germline loops: CDR1 MNHEY, CDR2 SVGAGI. Trimming removed 2 bases from V and 4 bases from J, with 8 bases in between. The CDR3 length is 14 residues. The CDR3 DNA reads TGTGCCAGCAGTTACGCCGGTGGCACCGGGGAGCTGTTTTTT. Translation gives CASSYAGGTGELFF.

The rearrangement uses TRBV5-6 and TRBJ2-2; 10 nucleotides align to TRBD2. There are 18 residues in the CDR3. CDR1 SGHDT and CDR2 YYEEEE come from the germline V gene. Trimming removed 0 bases from V and 1 base from J; junction bases left unmatched: 6. The CDR3 sequence is CASSLVSGGARNTGELFF. In DNA form, the CDR3 reads TGTGCCAGCAGCTTGGTCAGCGGGGGGGCCAGGAACACCGGGGAGCTGTTTTTT.

The chain employs TRBV7-2 and TRBJ2-1; 14 bases fit TRBD2. Germline values: CDR1 SGHTA, CDR2 FQGNSA. This CDR3 comprises 15 residues. Losses at the gene ends were 5 bases for V and 6 bases for J; bases not matched to a gene: 3. This CDR3 reads CASSRGLAGGNEQFF. CDR3 nucleotide sequence: TGTGCCAGCAGCCGCGGACTAGCGGGAGGCAATGAGCAGTTCTTC.

This clone has more than one count but fewer than ten. J is TRBJ2-2 and V is TRBV7-6; D might be TRBD1 (6 bases). Germline CDR1 SGHVS, CDR2 FNYEAQ. The V end was cut by 5 bases, the J end by 0 bases, with 16 bases between. The CDR3 is made up of 17 amino acids. DNA of the CDR3: TGTGCCAGCAGCACACCTTTCAGGGGTACGAACACCGGGGAGCTGTTTTTT. It translates to CASSTPFRGTNTGELFF.